This TCR beta chain was sequenced for a study of T cells in tuberculosis. Thawed, overnight-rested PBMC were stained with GMM-loaded CD1B tetramer, viability dye and anti-CD3, then sorted. The lipid loaded on the CD1B tetramers was C32 glucose monomycolate from Rhodococcus equi. Only in-frame clones appear in the TCRdb table, and some are missing; sequencing was by immunoSEQ multiplex PCR. The sample contains 55,000 to 60,000 clones, 88% of which appear only once. Per germline, CDR1 MNHNS and CDR2 SASEGT. This CDR3 contains 13 residues. The ends were cut back, 11 bases at V and 2 bases at J, with 15 bases in the middle.

The chain combines TRBV6-1 with TRBJ1-1, with no clear D. The sample comprised CD1b-GMM tetramer-negative cells sorted from PBMCs. The TCR originated in an adult woman with latent tuberculosis. The CDR3 DNA is TGTGCCTTTCGGGTCGGACTAAACACTGAAGCTTTCTTT. Translation: CAFRVGLNTEAFF.